This T cell receptor (beta chain) was sequenced in a study of blood T cell repertoires in COVID-19. Across the study: Spain, Italy and the United States supplied samples that represented acute and convalescent COVID-19.

Sequencing was performed with immunoSEQ multiplex PCR; in TCRdb, only in-frame clones are kept and a portion is missing. The data show roughly 250,000 clones, around four fifths seen once. From germline, CDR1 is LNHDA and CDR2 SQIVND (reference sequence). This CDR3 is 13 amino acids long. The V gene lost 3 bases and the J gene lost 12 bases, with 17 bases spanning the gap. This TCR derives from a woman in her 70s with acute or convalescent COVID-19. The rearrangement links TRBV19 to TRBJ1-2; D gene unclear. The sequenced sample was peripheral blood. CDR3 nucleotide sequence: TGTGCCAGTAGTATTTTCGGGTCTCGGCGGGACACCTTC. It yields the protein CASSIFGSRRDTF. The variable domain in full, with the rest retrieved from reference TRBV19 and TRBJ1-2, is DGGITQSPKYLFRKEGQNVTLSCEQNLNHDAMYWYRQDPGQGLRLIYYSQIVNDFQKGDIAEGYSVSREKKESFPLTVTSAQKNPTAFYLCASSIFGSRRDTFGSGTRLTVV.